This T cell receptor (beta chain) was captured by sequencing in a study of Ad26.COV2.S vaccination and SARS-CoV-2 variants. Study-level results: There was reportedly substantial breadth in spike-specific CD8+ and CD4+ T cell responses after vaccination.

Clones were read by immunoSEQ multiplex PCR, and TCRdb kept only the in-frame ones, dropping some. The table lists approximately 300,000 clones, roughly 80% of them singletons. Trimming stripped 0 bases from V and 3 bases from J, with 9 bases between. Germline CDR1 and CDR2: SGHKS and YYEKEE (reference sequence). CDR3 length equals 15 residues. Comment on this clone: Its antigen is unidentified.

Treatment defined: 19 received Ad26.COV2.S at low or high dose, single or two shots; about 5 received placebo; per-sample allocation not given. Day 63 after the first injection of vaccine or placebo was the sampling time. This clonotype originated in a person aged 18-65 years who received the Ad26.COV2.S COVID-19 vaccine or a placebo. The V and J genes are TRBV5-5 and TRBJ2-2; D gene ambiguous. The sample here was peripheral blood, taken in a trial of Ad26.COV2.S vaccine versus placebo. The CDR3 DNA reads TGTGCCAGCAGCTTGGTTCAGACCTACACCGGGGAGCTGTTTTTT. Its translation is CASSLVQTYTGELFF.